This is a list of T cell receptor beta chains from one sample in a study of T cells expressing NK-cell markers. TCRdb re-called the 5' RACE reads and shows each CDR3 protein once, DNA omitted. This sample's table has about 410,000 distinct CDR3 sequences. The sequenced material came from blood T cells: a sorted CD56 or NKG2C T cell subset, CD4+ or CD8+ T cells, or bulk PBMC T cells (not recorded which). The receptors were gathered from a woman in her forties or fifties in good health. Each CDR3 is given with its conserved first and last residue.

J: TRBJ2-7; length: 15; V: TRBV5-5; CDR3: CASSRRDSLAYEQYF
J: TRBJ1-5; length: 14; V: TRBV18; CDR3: CASSTGQGSQPQHF
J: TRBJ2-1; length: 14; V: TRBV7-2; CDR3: CASSLGPGDGEQFF
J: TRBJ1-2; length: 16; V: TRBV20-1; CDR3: CSARKWARGSNYGYTF
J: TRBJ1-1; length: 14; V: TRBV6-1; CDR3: CASSEARQGFEAFF
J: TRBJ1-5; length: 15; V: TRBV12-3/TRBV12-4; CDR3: CASSETGAGNQPQHF
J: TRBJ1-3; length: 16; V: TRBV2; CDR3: CASSEDLTGLGNTIYF
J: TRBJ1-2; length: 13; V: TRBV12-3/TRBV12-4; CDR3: CASSFVDLSGYTF
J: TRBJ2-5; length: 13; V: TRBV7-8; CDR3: CASSLDAEETQYF
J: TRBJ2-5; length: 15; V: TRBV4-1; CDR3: CASSQSGSPMKTQYF
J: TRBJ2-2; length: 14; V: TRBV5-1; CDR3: CASSLDRSNGELFF
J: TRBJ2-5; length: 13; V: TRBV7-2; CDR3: CASSLVSGETQYF
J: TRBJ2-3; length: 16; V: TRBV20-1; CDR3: CSARTWTSGRQDTQYF
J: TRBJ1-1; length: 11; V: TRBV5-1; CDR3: CASSVDSRAFF
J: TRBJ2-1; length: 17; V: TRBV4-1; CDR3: CASSQDQELSSYNEQFF
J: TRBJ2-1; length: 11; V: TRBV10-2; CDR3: CASGTPHEQFF
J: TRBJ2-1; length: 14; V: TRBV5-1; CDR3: CASSLADLRNEQFF
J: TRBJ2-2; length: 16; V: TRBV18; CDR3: CASSPSGAPNTGELFF
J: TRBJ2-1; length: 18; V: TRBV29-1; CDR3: CSVGVVAGAVMGYNEQFF
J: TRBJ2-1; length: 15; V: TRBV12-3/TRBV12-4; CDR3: CASRATSGFYNEQFF
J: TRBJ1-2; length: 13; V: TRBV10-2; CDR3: CASSAGPRYGYTF
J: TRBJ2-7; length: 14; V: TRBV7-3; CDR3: CASSLQGVSYEQYF
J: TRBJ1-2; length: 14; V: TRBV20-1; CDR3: CSASTTGTNYGYTF
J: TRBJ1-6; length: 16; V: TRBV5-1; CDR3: CASSFRDRVANSPLHF
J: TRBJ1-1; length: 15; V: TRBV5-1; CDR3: CASSYWTGVNTEAFF
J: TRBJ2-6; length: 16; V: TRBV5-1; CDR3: CASSLEDRAGANVLTF